The text below deals with one TCR beta chain. Germline CDR1 reads PRHDT; CDR2 reads FYEKMQ (reference sequence). CDR3 length equals 14 residues. Trimming left V 1 base short and J 6 bases short, with 9 bases between. Sequenced by immunoSEQ multiplex PCR; TCRdb stores in-frame clones only, minus some. The data contain over 90,000 clones, 84% of them singletons. This specimen comes from a study of blood T cell repertoires in COVID-19. Background on the study: From the United States, Italy and Spain came samples of acute and convalescent COVID-19. The cDNA or gDNA used as material had been derived from T cells, B-cell-depleted T cells, or PBMCs.

This receptor was obtained from a human donor in a cohort sampled during active or convalescent COVID-19. Source material: peripheral blood. The chain has TRBV13 and TRBJ2-2; D ambiguous. CDR3 in DNA: TGTGCCAGCAGCTTAGATTCGTTCGCCGGGGAGCTGTTTTTT. The encoded protein is CASSLDSFAGELFF.